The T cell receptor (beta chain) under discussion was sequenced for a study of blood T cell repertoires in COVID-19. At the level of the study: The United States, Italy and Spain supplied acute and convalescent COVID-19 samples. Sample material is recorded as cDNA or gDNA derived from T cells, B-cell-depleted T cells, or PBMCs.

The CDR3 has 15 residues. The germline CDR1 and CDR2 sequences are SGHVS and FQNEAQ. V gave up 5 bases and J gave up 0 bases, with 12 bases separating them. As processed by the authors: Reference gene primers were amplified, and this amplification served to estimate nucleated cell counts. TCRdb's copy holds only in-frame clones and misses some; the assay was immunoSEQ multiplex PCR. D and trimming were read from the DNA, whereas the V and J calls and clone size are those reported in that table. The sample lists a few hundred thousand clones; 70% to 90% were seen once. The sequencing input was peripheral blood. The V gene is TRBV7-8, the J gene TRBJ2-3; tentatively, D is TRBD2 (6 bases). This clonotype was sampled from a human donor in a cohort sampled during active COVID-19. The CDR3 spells CASSPREFSTDTQYF. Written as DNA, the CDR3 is TGTGCCAGCAGCCCCCGGGAGTTTAGCACAGATACGCAGTATTTT.